This TCR beta chain was captured in a study of blood T cell repertoires in COVID-19. Per the germline V gene, CDR1 is SGHVS and CDR2 is FQNEAQ. The J segment lost 0 bases and the V segment lost 7 bases, leaving 6 bases of the junction unmatched. The CDR3 contains 15 residues. Authors' data handling: Reference gene primer amplification gave estimated nucleated cell counts. The repertoire was sequenced with immunoSEQ multiplex PCR; TCRdb's copy has only in-frame clones and lacks some. V and J calls plus clone size are reproduced from that table; the DNA served to infer D and trimming. The sample consists of roughly 190,000 clones, around four fifths of them appearing once.

This receptor was identified in a man aged 25-45 years with active or convalescent COVID-19. Material for sequencing was peripheral blood. The rearrangement uses TRBV7-8 and TRBJ2-7; 10 nucleotides match TRBD2. DNA of the CDR3: TGTGCCAGCACCGGACTAGCGGAAAGCTCCTACGAGCAGTACTTC. Amino acids: CASTGLAESSYEQYF. Using reference TRBV7-8 and TRBJ2-7 for the parts outside the CDR3, the full variable domain is GAGVSQSPRYKVAKRGQDVALRCDPISGHVSLFWYQQALGQGPEFLTYFQNEAQLDKSGLPSDRFFAERPEGSVSTLKIQRTQQEDSAVYLCASTGLAESSYEQYFGPGTRLTVT.